The rows below give T cell receptor beta chains drawn from one sample of a study of T cells in Graves' hyperthyroidism and ophthalmopathy. TCRdb passed the multiplex PCR reads through MiXCR, listing each CDR3 protein once. The sample shows approximately 600,000 distinct CDR3 sequences, about a fifth of them seen only once. Sequenced: blood. Receptors were obtained from a young man with Graves' ophthalmopathy. The CDR3 runs from the conserved cysteine through the conserved F or W. The D gene is left open where the match is weak. Where a row states a size, it is once, few, many or the class of an expanded clone; other rows omit it.

size	D	J	V	DNA	CDR3
many	NA	TRBJ1-5	TRBV30	TGTGCCTGGAGTGTAACGGCAGACAATCAGCCCCAGCATTTT	CAWSVTADNQPQHF
NA	NA	TRBJ1-1	TRBV7-6	TGTGCCAGCAGCTTAAACGTTCCCCGGGGAAACACTGAAGCTTTCTTT	CASSLNVPRGNTEAFF
NA	TRBD2	TRBJ2-1	TRBV19	TGTGCCAGTAGTATTCTGACTAGCGGGAGCTTCGATGAGCAGTTCTTC	CASSILTSGSFDEQFF
few	NA	TRBJ2-1	TRBV6-6	TGTGCCAGCAGTTACGTCGGGGGAGCCTCCTACAATGAGCAGTTCTTC	CASSYVGGASYNEQFF
NA	NA	TRBJ2-2	TRBV28	TGTGCCAGCAGTTCACCACGGATTGCAACCGGGGAGCTGTTTTTT	CASSSPRIATGELFF
many	TRBD1	TRBJ1-5	TRBV28	TGTGCCAGCAGCTCCGACAGGGAGATAGATCAGCCCCAGCATTTT	CASSSDREIDQPQHF
many	NA	TRBJ1-1	TRBV27	TGTGCCAGCAGTTTCGGACGGTCTCAAAGAGGCACTGAAGCTTTCTTT	CASSFGRSQRGTEAFF
many	TRBD2	TRBJ2-1	TRBV20-1	TGCAGTGCTCACTCCACACTAGCGGGAGGGAGCAATGAGCAGTTCTTC	CSAHSTLAGGSNEQFF
few	NA	TRBJ2-4	TRBV6-5	TGTGCCAGCAGTTACTCGGAAAAAGCGGTGCTAGCCAAAAACATTCAGTACTTC	CASSYSEKAVLAKNIQYF
many	NA	TRBJ2-3	TRBV7-3	TGTGCCAGCAGCTTATTATCTAGCACAGATACGCAGTATTTT	CASSLLSSTDTQYF
few	NA	TRBJ2-5	TRBV6-1	TGTGCCAGCACTCGGACACCGCAAGAGACCCAGTACTTC	CASTRTPQETQYF
NA	NA	TRBJ1-2	TRBV20-1	TGCAGTGCTAGAGATAACGACAGTTACTATGGCTACACCTTC	CSARDNDSYYGYTF
few	NA	TRBJ1-5	TRBV20-1	TGCAGTGCTATGGCAGGGAGTTTTTATCAGCCCCAGCATTTT	CSAMAGSFYQPQHF
few	TRBD1	TRBJ1-6	TRBV6-1	TGTGCCAGCAGTCGGACAGGGGTAGGGTCACCCCTCCACTTT	CASSRTGVGSPLHF
NA	TRBD1	TRBJ2-5	TRBV5-8	TGTGCCAGCAGCTCGTCCGGGACAGCGGAGACCCAGTACTTC	CASSSSGTAETQYF
NA	NA	TRBJ1-6	TRBV10-1	TGCGCCAGCAGTGACCAGAGAAATTCACCCCTCCACTTT	CASSDQRNSPLHF
few	TRBD1	TRBJ1-2	TRBV28	TGTGCCAGCAGTGAGGACAGGCTGATTGACTATGGCTACACCTTC	CASSEDRLIDYGYTF
few	NA	TRBJ2-2	TRBV29-1	TGCAGCGTGCGTCTTACCGGGGAGCTGTTTTTT	CSVRLTGELFF
NA	TRBD2	TRBJ2-3	TRBV7-3	TGTGCCAGCAGCTTAAACCCGGGACTAGCCTTCGAAGATACGCAGTATTTT	CASSLNPGLAFEDTQYF
NA	NA	TRBJ2-2	TRBV12-3/TRBV12-4	TGTGCCAGCAGTTCAGGCAGGTTCGGGGAGCTGTTTTTT	CASSSGRFGELFF
NA	TRBD1	TRBJ2-7	TRBV24-1	TGTGCCATTACGAAGAATCCGGGACAGGGCACCCTGGTGTCCTACGAGCAGTACTTC	CAITKNPGQGTLVSYEQYF
few	TRBD1	TRBJ2-7	TRBV6-1	TGTGCCAGCAGTGGGACAGGGATTTACGAGCAGTACTTC	CASSGTGIYEQYF
many	NA	TRBJ1-1	TRBV7-9	TGTGCCAGCAGCCAACAGGAAAACACTGAAGCTTTCTTT	CASSQQENTEAFF
NA	NA	TRBJ2-5	TRBV5-6	TGTGCCAGCAGCCCGGGGACTGCTACACCAGAGACCCAGTACTTC	CASSPGTATPETQYF
NA	NA	TRBJ2-7	TRBV6-1	TGTGCCAGCAGTCCATTAATCGGGACACCCTACGAGCAGTACTTC	CASSPLIGTPYEQYF
many	TRBD1	TRBJ2-3	TRBV5-5	TGTGCCAGCAGCGGCAGACAGGGGTTGGGAACAGATACGCAGTATTTT	CASSGRQGLGTDTQYF
few	NA	TRBJ1-5	TRBV28	TGTGCCACTGGATTGACAGGCCGAACTAATCAGCCCCAGCATTTT	CATGLTGRTNQPQHF
NA	NA	TRBJ2-7	TRBV4-3	TGCGCCAGCAGCCAAGGGAGGGCGCCTGTTTACGAGCAGTACTTC	CASSQGRAPVYEQYF
NA	NA	TRBJ2-5	TRBV5-1	TGCGCCAGCAGCCCGGTTCTCCGGACCCTCCAAGAGACCCAGTACTTC	CASSPVLRTLQETQYF
NA	NA	TRBJ2-7	TRBV18	TGTGCCAGCTCACCACAGGACGGGAGCTCCTACGAGCAGTACTTC	CASSPQDGSSYEQYF
many	NA	TRBJ1-2	TRBV28	TGTGCCAGCAGTTATGGCAGGTCCAACTATGGCTACACCTTC	CASSYGRSNYGYTF
few	NA	TRBJ1-1	TRBV18	TGTGCCAGCTCACCGGGGGGGCTCGGGGCTGAAGCTTTCTTT	CASSPGGLGAEAFF
NA	TRBD1	TRBJ2-2	TRBV12-3/TRBV12-4	TGTGCCAGCAGTACGCGACAGGGGTCGAACACCGGGGAGCTGTTTTTT	CASSTRQGSNTGELFF
NA	TRBD1	TRBJ2-2	TRBV5-6	TGTGCCAGCAGCTTACAGGGGTGGACCGGGGAGCTGTTTTTT	CASSLQGWTGELFF
NA	NA	TRBJ1-1	TRBV27	TGTGCCAGCAGGATACAGGGAGAAAACACTGAAGCTTTCTTT	CASRIQGENTEAFF
many	NA	TRBJ2-5	TRBV18	TGTGCCAGCTCCCAACGAGGCTTCCAAGAGACCCAGTACTTC	CASSQRGFQETQYF
few	NA	TRBJ2-7	TRBV28	TGTGCCAGCAGTCCGAAGAGGGGAGGTAGGGAGCAGTACTTC	CASSPKRGGREQYF
NA	TRBD2	TRBJ2-7	TRBV6-1	TGTGCCAGCAGTGACCGTGGCGGGAGGGTCCTCCGGAACGGTTGGATCTACGAGCAGTACTTC	CASSDRGGRVLRNGWIYEQYF
NA	NA	TRBJ2-5	TRBV7-9	TGTGCCAGCAGCCCGGACAGCAGGGAGACCCAGTACTTC	CASSPDSRETQYF
many	TRBD1	TRBJ1-2	TRBV2	TGTGCCAGCAGGGGACAGGGGCGGGATGGCTACACCTTC	CASRGQGRDGYTF